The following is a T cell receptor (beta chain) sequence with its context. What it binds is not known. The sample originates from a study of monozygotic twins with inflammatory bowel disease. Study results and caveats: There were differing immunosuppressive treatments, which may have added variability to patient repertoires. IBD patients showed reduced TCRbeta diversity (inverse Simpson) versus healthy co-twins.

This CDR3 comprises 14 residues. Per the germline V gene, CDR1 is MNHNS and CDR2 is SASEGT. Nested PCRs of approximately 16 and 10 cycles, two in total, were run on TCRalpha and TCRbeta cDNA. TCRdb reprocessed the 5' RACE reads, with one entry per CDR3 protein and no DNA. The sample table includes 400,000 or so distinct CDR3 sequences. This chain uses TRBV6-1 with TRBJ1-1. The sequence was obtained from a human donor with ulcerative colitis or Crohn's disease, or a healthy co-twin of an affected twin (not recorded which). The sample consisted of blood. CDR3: CASSRSELNTEAFF.